The next 12 T cell receptor beta chains were all read from a single sample in a study of OX40 agonist ivuxolimab in advanced cancers. Sequenced by immunoSEQ multiplex PCR; TCRdb stores in-frame clones only, minus some. This sample carries 70,000 or so clones, over 60% of them seen once, and the ten largest clones take approximately 2.1%. Sequencing used CD4+ or CD8+ T cells sorted from blood, obtained in a trial of the OX40 agonist ivuxolimab. These receptors all come from an adult with an advanced solid tumor such as melanoma, head and neck, liver or kidney cancer.

V usage is TRBV27 and J usage is TRBJ2-1; no clear D. Trimming cost V 7 bases and J 4 bases, with 17 bases left between them. CDR3 length equals 15 residues. The germline gives CDR1 MNHEY, CDR2 SMNVEV (reference sequence). CDR3 in DNA: TGTGCCAGCAAACTAATAGGAATGGGTTACAATGAGCAGTTCTTC. It yields the protein CASKLIGMGYNEQFF.

The rearrangement joins TRBV10-3 to TRBJ1-1; 7 bases fit TRBD1. J lost 2 bases, V lost 6 bases, and 6 bases had no gene match. This CDR3 region has 14 residues. The V gene's germline CDR1 is ENHRY and CDR2 SYGVKD. The DNA for the CDR3 is TGTGCCATCAGACAGGGACAGCACAACACTGAAGCTTTCTTT. Translation gives CAIRQGQHNTEAFF.

The rearrangement joins TRBV5-1 to TRBJ1-2; the D gene is possibly TRBD1 (5 bases). This CDR3 region has 13 residues. Germline lookup yields CDR1 SGHRS and CDR2 YFSETQ. Between the trimmed V and J ends, which lost 7 bases and 3 bases, there was a span of 13 bases. CDR3 region: CASGQGRDYGYTF. CDR3 sequence (DNA): TGCGCCAGCGGACAAGGACGGGACTATGGCTACACCTTC.

V and J are TRBV6-6 and TRBJ1-2, with TRBD1 matching over 9 bases. This CDR3 spans 16 amino acids. The germline gives CDR1 MNHNY, CDR2 SVGAGI (reference sequence). V dropped 0 bases and J dropped 4; count of bases not matched to a gene: 6. CDR3 loop: CASSYSADRGIYGYTF. In nucleotides, the CDR3 is TGTGCCAGCAGTTACTCGGCGGACAGGGGCATCTATGGCTACACCTTC.

The rearrangement uses TRBV5-1 and TRBJ2-2, with D perhaps TRBD1 (5 bases). Between the trimmed V and J ends, which lost 7 bases and 1 base, there was a span of 11 bases. The germline V gene encodes CDR1 SGHRS and CDR2 YFSETQ. There are 14 residues in the CDR3. CDR3 residues: CASEEGVNTGELFF. CDR3 nucleotide sequence: TGCGCCAGCGAAGAAGGGGTGAACACCGGGGAGCTGTTTTTT.

The V and J genes are TRBV7-2 and TRBJ2-1; TRBD1 is a possible D gene (6 bases). Germline V gives CDR1 SGHTA, CDR2 FQGNSA. This CDR3 contains 13 residues. Trimming took 2 bases from V and 9 from J, leaving 11 bases between them. The CDR3 here is CASSLNRGTEQFF. DNA of the CDR3: TGTGCCAGCAGCTTAAATAGGGGGACTGAGCAGTTCTTC.

CDR3 nucleotide sequence: TGCACCAGCAGCCAAGATCGTTCAGGGGTGGGAGCTTTCTTT. Protein product: CTSSQDRSGVGAFF. The chain joins TRBV1 to TRBJ1-1; the D call TRBD1 from the table was never checked on the DNA. TRBV1 is deemed a pseudogene. CDR3 length: 14 amino acids.

The chain employs TRBV2 and TRBJ2-2; 10 bases are a match to TRBD2. In germline, CDR1 is SNHLY, CDR2 FYNNEI. This CDR3 spans 14 amino acids. Trimming at V came to 10 bases and at J to 0 bases, leaving 2 bases not matched to a gene. CDR3 in amino acids: CATLAGANTGELFF. CDR3 in DNA: TGTGCCACCCTAGCGGGGGCGAACACCGGGGAGCTGTTTTTT.

The chain joins TRBV21-1 to TRBJ2-7. TRBV21-1 is tagged as a pseudogene. The CDR3 has 10 residues. The CDR3 loop reads CASSSYEQYF. CDR3 sequence (DNA): TGTGCCAGCAGCTCCTACGAGCAGTACTTC.

This rearrangement joins TRBV18 to TRBJ2-7; unclear D gene. The CDR3 runs 12 residues. Germline V gives CDR1 KGHSH, CDR2 LQKENI. The V and J ends lost 3 bases and 3 bases respectively, with 6 bases between them. The CDR3 nucleotides are TGTGCCAGCTCACCCGCTGGCTACGAGCAGTACTTC. The encoded protein is CASSPAGYEQYF.

This clone came up once. The chain recombines TRBV19 with TRBJ1-5; TRBD1 matches 7 bases. Germline lookup yields CDR1 LNHDA and CDR2 SQIVND (reference sequence). This CDR3 has 18 residues. The trim removed 4 bases at V and 2 bases at J, leaving 14 bases unmatched. As DNA, the CDR3 is TGTGCCAGTAGTAAAGGGGGCCGAGGGCTGGTGGGCAATCAGCCCCAGCATTTT. As protein: CASSKGGRGLVGNQPQHF. Variable domain in full (rest from reference TRBV19 and TRBJ1-5): DGGITQSPKYLFRKEGQNVTLSCEQNLNHDAMYWYRQDPGQGLRLIYYSQIVNDFQKGDIAEGYSVSREKKESFPLTVTSAQKNPTAFYLCASSKGGRGLVGNQPQHFGDGTRLSIL.

The chain couples TRBV5-1 to TRBJ1-5; D gene ambiguous. Germline CDR1 is SGHRS and CDR2 is YFSETQ. Trimming stripped 4 bases from V and 0 bases from J, with 5 bases between. The CDR3 has 13 residues. The CDR3 region is CASSQYSNQPQHF. The CDR3 bases are TGCGCCAGCAGCCAGTATAGCAATCAGCCCCAGCATTTT.